These 29 T cell receptor beta chains came from one sample sequenced in a study of blood T cell repertoires in COVID-19. TCRdb's table, derived via immunoSEQ multiplex PCR, lists solely in-frame clones and lacks some. Of around 80,000 clones listed, approximately 86% are singletons. The sequenced sample consisted of peripheral blood. These receptors were obtained from a man at least 80 years old with active or convalescent COVID-19.

The chain uses TRBV11-3 and TRBJ2-5; 11 bases are shared with TRBD2. V trimming: 1 base; J trimming: 4 bases; junction bases outside the gene matches: 11. The CDR3 extends over 18 amino acids. Germline V gene lookup returns CDR1 SGHNT and CDR2 YENEEA. CDR3 sequence: CASSLGASGRTGGETQYF. The DNA of the CDR3 is TGTGCCAGCAGCTTAGGTGCTAGCGGGAGGACGGGGGGAGAGACCCAGTACTTC.

This chain's CDR3 is CASSYDGTGAYGYTF. CDR3 DNA: TGTGCCAGCAGCTATGACGGGACAGGGGCCTATGGCTACACCTTC. The V gene is TRBV7-9, the J gene TRBJ1-2, with 10 bases identical to TRBD1. There are 15 residues in the CDR3. Trimming at V came to 4 bases and at J to 4 bases, leaving 6 bases not matched to a gene. CDR1 is SEHNR, CDR2 FQNEAQ, per germline (reference sequence).

The chain joins TRBV15 to TRBJ1-4; the match to TRBD1 covers 9 bases. The CDR3 has 18 amino acids. J was trimmed by 2 bases and V by 5 bases; bases with no gene match: 12. Germline CDR1 is LNHNV and CDR2 is YYDKDF (reference sequence). CDR3 region: CATSRGTGSRSTNEKLFF. The CDR3 DNA is TGTGCCACCAGCCGGGGGACAGGGTCAAGGAGCACTAATGAAAAACTGTTTTTT.

The chain combines TRBV5-1 with TRBJ2-1, with 11 bases lining up with TRBD2. This CDR3 spans 17 amino acids. Germline lookup yields CDR1 SGHRS and CDR2 YFSETQ. With V trimmed by 0 bases and J by 9 bases, 11 bases remained unmatched. The CDR3 region has the DNA TGCGCCAGCAGCTTGGATTTTAGCGGGAGGGCCTCGGTTGAGCAGTTCTTC. Its protein is CASSLDFSGRASVEQFF.

The chain uses TRBV5-1 and TRBJ2-1; D unresolved. The CDR3 runs 14 residues. Germline lookup yields CDR1 SGHRS and CDR2 YFSETQ. V was trimmed by 0 bases and J by 8 bases, leaving 12 bases between them. The chain's CDR3 is CASSLVAGSDEQFF. The CDR3 DNA reads as TGCGCCAGCAGCTTGGTGGCAGGTTCTGATGAGCAGTTCTTC.

J is TRBJ1-1 and V is TRBV30, with D possibly TRBD1 on 6 matching bases. CDR3 size: 14 residues. V was clipped by 6 bases and J by 0 bases, with 14 bases between them. CDR1 and CDR2 from the germline V gene are GTSNPN and SVGIG (reference sequence). The CDR3 DNA reads TGTGCCTGCATTGGGGGACACATGAACACTGAAGCTTTCTTT. It yields the protein CACIGGHMNTEAFF. The whole variable domain, filled in from reference TRBV30 and TRBJ1-1, reads SQTIHQWPATLVQPVGSPLSLECTVEGTSNPNLYWYRQAAGRGLQLLFYSVGIGQISSEVPQNLSASRPQDRQFILSSKKLLLSDSGFYLCACIGGHMNTEAFFGQGTRLTVV.

This clone has a single count. The V and J genes are TRBV7-3 and TRBJ2-2; D is possibly TRBD1 (6 bases). The CDR3 has 15 residues. The ends were cut back, 5 bases at V and 6 bases at J, with 16 bases in the middle. Germline CDR1 reads SGHTA; CDR2 reads FQGTGA. The CDR3 spells CASSVNRAGAGELFF. Written as DNA, the CDR3 is TGTGCCAGCAGCGTGAACAGGGCCGGGGCCGGGGAGCTGTTTTTT.

The chain uses TRBV28 and TRBJ2-1; possibly TRBD2 for D (7 bases). Trimming removed 4 bases at V and 4 bases at J, with 14 bases between. Germline loops: CDR1 MDHEN, CDR2 SYDVKM. The CDR3 totals 15 residues. The CDR3 here is CASSSGGAQYNEQFF. The CDR3 DNA reads as TGTGCCAGCAGTTCTGGGGGGGCGCAGTACAATGAGCAGTTCTTC.

The chain joins TRBV3-1 (or the pseudogene TRBV3-2) to TRBJ1-1, with D possibly TRBD1 on 6 matching bases. The CDR3 runs 13 residues. Trimming shortened V by 7 bases and J by 3 bases, and 12 bases separated the two germline ends. CDR1 and CDR2 from the germline V gene are LGHDT and YNNKEL (reference sequence). The chain's CDR3 is CASTGAGDTEAFF. The CDR3 DNA reads TGTGCCAGCACAGGGGCAGGTGACACTGAAGCTTTCTTT.

This sequence joins TRBV7-9 and TRBJ1-2; TRBD1 matches at 9 bases. This CDR3 is built from 14 residues. The germline V gene has CDR1 SEHNR and CDR2 FQNEAQ (reference sequence). The ends lost 0 bases at V and 6 bases at J; junction bases unmatched: 2. CDR3 residues: CASSLAGTGHGYTF. CDR3 nucleotides: TGTGCCAGCAGCTTAGCTGGGACAGGGCATGGCTACACCTTC.

The V and J genes are TRBV5-6 and TRBJ1-1; 9 nucleotides align to TRBD1. The junction had 7 bases not matched to a gene; V was cut back by 2 bases and J by 5 bases. CDR3 size: 15 residues. The V gene's germline CDR1 is SGHDT and CDR2 YYEEEE. The CDR3 DNA is TGTGCCAGCAGCTTCGGGACAGGGAGCGGGACTGAAGCTTTCTTT. This gives the protein CASSFGTGSGTEAFF.

About this clone itself: Other DNA sequences in the same sample also yield this CDR3. The V gene is TRBV18, the J gene TRBJ2-2, with 8 positions matching TRBD1. The CDR3 covers 16 residues. V trimming: 6 bases; J trimming: 0 bases; junction bases outside the gene matches: 6. Looked up from germline, CDR1 is KGHSH and CDR2 is LQKENI. The CDR3 is CASSPRGQANTGELFF. In DNA, the CDR3 is TGTGCCAGCTCGCCCCGGGGACAGGCGAACACCGGGGAGCTGTTTTTT.

The rearrangement uses TRBV27 and TRBJ1-2, with D possibly matching TRBD1 (6 bases). The germline V gene encodes CDR1 MNHEY and CDR2 SMNVEV (reference sequence). V lost 6 bases, J lost 1 base, and 21 bases lay in between. The length of the CDR3 is 17 residues. Written as DNA, the CDR3 is TGTGCCAGCAGAACCCCGAGGAAAGGACAGCTTAACTATGGCTACACCTTC. It specifies CASRTPRKGQLNYGYTF.

The gene calls are TRBV27 and TRBJ2-2; a possible D gene is TRBD2 (5 bases). Germline V CDR1 and CDR2: MNHEY, SMNVEV (reference sequence). V shed 0 bases and J shed 2 bases, with 7 bases lying between them. CDR3 length: 15 amino acids. CDR3 sequence (DNA): TGTGCCAGCAGTTTATCCCCGGGAAACACCGGGGAGCTGTTTTTT. Translated, it gives CASSLSPGNTGELFF.

The chain uses TRBV6-5 and TRBJ1-1, with D maybe TRBD1 (6 bases). Trimming left V 6 bases short and J 4 bases short, with 12 bases between. The CDR3 runs 13 residues. Germline V lookup: CDR1 MNHEY, CDR2 SVGAGI. CDR3 in DNA: TGTGCCAGCAGCAGGGGCAGATTCACTGAAGCTTTCTTT. This sequence encodes CASSRGRFTEAFF.

This clone was observed a handful of times. The chain recombines TRBV3-1 (or the pseudogene TRBV3-2) with TRBJ1-5, with D unresolved. Per germline, CDR1 LGHDT and CDR2 YNNKEL (reference sequence). Trimming pared 5 bases from V and 0 bases from J, leaving 8 bases between. The CDR3 is made up of 14 amino acids. CDR3 DNA: TGTGCCAGCAGCGGTGGAGATAGCAATCAGCCCCAGCATTTT. Translated, it gives CASSGGDSNQPQHF.

The V gene is TRBV10-1, the J gene TRBJ1-1; 9 bases align to TRBD1. The J segment lost 6 bases and the V segment lost 7 bases, leaving 12 bases of the junction unmatched. CDR1 is WNHNN and CDR2 is SYGVQD in the germline V gene (reference sequence). This CDR3 spans 15 amino acids. CDR3 sequence reads: CASIKGTGNDPEAFF. CDR3 sequence (DNA): TGCGCCAGCATCAAAGGGACAGGGAATGATCCTGAAGCTTTCTTT.

The chain links TRBV27 to TRBJ2-7; TRBD1 agrees at 8 bases. Germline values: CDR1 MNHEY, CDR2 SMNVEV (reference sequence). With V trimmed by 2 bases and J by 4 bases, 4 bases remained unmatched. The CDR3 contains 14 residues. CDR3 sequence reads: CASSLTGGQYEQYV. The CDR3 coding sequence is TGTGCCAGCAGTTTAACAGGGGGGCAGTACGAGCAGTACGTC.

The chain has TRBV11-1 and TRBJ2-3; TRBD2 agrees at 7 bases. Germline CDR1 SGHAT, CDR2 FQDESV (reference sequence). V dropped 6 bases and J dropped 4; count of bases not matched to a gene: 4. The CDR3 totals 13 residues. The CDR3 protein is CASSRTSADTQYF. CDR3 nucleotide sequence: TGTGCCAGCAGTAGGACTAGTGCAGATACGCAGTATTTT.

The chain uses TRBV19 and TRBJ2-4; 7 bases are a match to TRBD1. Germline values: CDR1 LNHDA, CDR2 SQIVND (reference sequence). V trimming: 4 bases; J trimming: 3 bases; junction bases outside the gene matches: 3. CDR3 length equals 14 residues. CDR3 residues: CASSKWDSKNIQYF. As DNA, the CDR3 is TGTGCCAGTAGTAAATGGGACAGCAAAAACATTCAGTACTTC.

Here the CDR3 DNA reads TGTGCCAGCAGCAGAGGGGGGGAGTTCGCCAACTCTGGAAACACCATATATTTT. Translating it yields CASSRGGEFANSGNTIYF. The chain uses TRBV21-1 and TRBJ1-3. TRBV21-1 is a documented pseudogene. This CDR3 is built from 18 residues.

DNA for the CDR3: TGTGCCAGTAGTAACGATCAGGGTAATCAGCCCCAGCATTTT. It specifies CASSNDQGNQPQHF. The rearrangement joins TRBV19 to TRBJ1-5; TRBD1 might be the D (5 bases). Per the germline V gene, CDR1 is LNHDA and CDR2 is SQIVND (reference sequence). Trimming removed 4 bases from V and 4 bases from J, with 11 bases in between. The CDR3 extends over 14 amino acids.

This chain links TRBV29-1 with TRBJ2-5; D gene ambiguous. CDR1 and CDR2 from the germline V gene are SQVTM and ANQGSEA. V lost 7 bases, J lost 0 bases, and 12 bases lay in between. This CDR3 has 13 residues. Here the CDR3 reads CSARSINQETQYF. The CDR3 bases are TGCAGCGCCCGGAGCATCAACCAAGAGACCCAGTACTTC.

The gene calls are TRBV19 and TRBJ1-1; 7 bases agree with TRBD1. The V and J ends lost 5 bases and 1 base, in that order; junction bases with no gene match: 7. Germline-derived CDR1 and CDR2 are LNHDA and SQIVND (reference sequence). The CDR3 length is 15 residues. CDR3 in DNA: TGTGCCAGTAGTGTGCGGAGGGGGCCGAACACTGAAGCTTTCTTT. This translates into CASSVRRGPNTEAFF.

The chain is built from TRBV5-8 and TRBJ2-5; TRBD2 aligns across 8 bases. This CDR3 is 14 amino acids long. Germline loops: CDR1 SGHTS, CDR2 YDEGEE. The V and J ends lost 3 bases and 2 bases, in that order; junction bases with no gene match: 3. The CDR3 bases are TGTGCCAGCAGCTATGGGACTAGTCAAGAGACCCAGTACTTC. It yields the protein CASSYGTSQETQYF.

The gene calls are TRBV7-9 and TRBJ1-5; 7 bases line up with TRBD1. The CDR3 length is 14 residues. Per germline, CDR1 SEHNR and CDR2 FQNEAQ (reference sequence). The junction had 4 bases not matched to a gene; V was cut back by 5 bases and J by 3 bases. In DNA form, the CDR3 reads TGTGCCAGCAGCCAAGGGACAGCCAATCAGCCCCAGCATTTT. Its translation: CASSQGTANQPQHF.

The rearrangement joins TRBV3-1 (or the pseudogene TRBV3-2) to TRBJ2-2; 7 bases line up with TRBD2. Germline V gene data show CDR1 as LGHDT and CDR2 as YNNKEL (reference sequence). Trimming took 5 bases from V and 4 from J; bases not matched to a gene: 7. The length of the CDR3 is 15 residues. The CDR3 spells CASSALLAVTGELFF. The CDR3 DNA sequence: TGTGCCAGCAGCGCCCTTCTAGCGGTCACCGGGGAGCTGTTTTTT.

This clone appeared a single time. The chain links TRBV24-1 to TRBJ1-3; D gene ambiguous. The CDR3 runs 16 residues. The V and J ends lost 0 bases and 2 bases respectively, with 10 bases between them. Per germline, CDR1 KGHDR and CDR2 SFDVKD. The CDR3 region has the DNA TGTGCCACCAGTGATTTGCGTACGAGGCCTGGAAACACCATATATTTT. It codes for CATSDLRTRPGNTIYF.

This clone was observed a handful of times. CDR3 amino acids: CASSPHVTANYGYTF. The CDR3 DNA reads TGTGCCAGCAGCCCCCATGTGACTGCTAACTATGGCTACACCTTC. The chain is built from TRBV11-2 and TRBJ1-2; D is unresolved. The CDR3 spans 15 residues. CDR1 SGHAT and CDR2 FQNNGV come from the germline V gene. V shed 5 bases and J shed 0 bases, with 13 bases lying between them.